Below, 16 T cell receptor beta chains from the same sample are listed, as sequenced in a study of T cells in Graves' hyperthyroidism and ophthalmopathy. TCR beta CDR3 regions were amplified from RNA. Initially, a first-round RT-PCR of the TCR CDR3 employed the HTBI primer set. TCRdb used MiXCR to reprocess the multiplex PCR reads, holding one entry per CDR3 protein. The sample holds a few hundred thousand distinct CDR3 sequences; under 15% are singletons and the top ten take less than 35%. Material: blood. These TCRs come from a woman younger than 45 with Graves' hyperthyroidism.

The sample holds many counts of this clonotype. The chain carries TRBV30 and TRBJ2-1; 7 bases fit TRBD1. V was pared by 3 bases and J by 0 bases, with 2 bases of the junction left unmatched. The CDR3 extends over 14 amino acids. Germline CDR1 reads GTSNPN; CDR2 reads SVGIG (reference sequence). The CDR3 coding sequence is TGTGCCTGGAGGTGGGACAGCTCCTACAATGAGCAGTTCTTC. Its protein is CAWRWDSSYNEQFF.

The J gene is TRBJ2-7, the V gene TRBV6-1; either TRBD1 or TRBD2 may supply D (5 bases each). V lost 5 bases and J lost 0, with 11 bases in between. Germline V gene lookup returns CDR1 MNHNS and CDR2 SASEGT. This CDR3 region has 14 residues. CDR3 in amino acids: CASSTGGTSYEQYF. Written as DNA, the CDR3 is TGTGCCAGCAGTACTGGGGGAACCTCCTACGAGCAGTACTTC.

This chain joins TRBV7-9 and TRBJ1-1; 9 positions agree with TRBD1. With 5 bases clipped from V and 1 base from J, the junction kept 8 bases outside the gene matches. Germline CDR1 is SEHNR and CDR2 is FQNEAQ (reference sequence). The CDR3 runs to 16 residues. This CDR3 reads CASSPTGGEGNTEAFF. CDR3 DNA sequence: TGTGCCAGCAGCCCTACAGGGGGCGAGGGGAACACTGAAGCTTTCTTT. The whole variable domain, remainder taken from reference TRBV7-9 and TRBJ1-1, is DTGVSQNPRHKITKRGQNVTFRCDPISEHNRLYWYRQTLGQGPEFLTYFQNEAQLEKSRLLSDRFSAERPKGSFSTLEIQRTEQGDSAMYLCASSPTGGEGNTEAFFGQGTRLTVV.

The CDR3 DNA follows: TGTGCCAGCAGCAAAACAGGGGAGCAGTACTTC. Translation: CASSKTGEQYF. The chain uses TRBV6-1 and TRBJ2-7; TRBD1 might be the D (6 bases). CDR1 is MNHNS, CDR2 SASEGT, per germline. Deletions cut 6 bases from V and 7 bases from J, with 10 bases between. The CDR3 sequence is 11 residues long.

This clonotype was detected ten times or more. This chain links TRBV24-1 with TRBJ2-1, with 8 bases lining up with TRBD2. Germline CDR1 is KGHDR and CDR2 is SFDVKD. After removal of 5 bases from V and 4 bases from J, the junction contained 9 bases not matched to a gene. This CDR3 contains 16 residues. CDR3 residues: CATSGFTSGDYNEQFF. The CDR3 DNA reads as TGTGCCACCAGTGGCTTTACTAGCGGAGATTACAATGAGCAGTTCTTC.

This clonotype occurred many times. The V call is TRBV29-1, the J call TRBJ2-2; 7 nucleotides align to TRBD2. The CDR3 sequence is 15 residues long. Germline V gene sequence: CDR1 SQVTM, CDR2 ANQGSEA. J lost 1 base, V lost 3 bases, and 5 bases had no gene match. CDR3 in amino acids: CSVELADVNTGELFF. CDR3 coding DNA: TGCAGCGTTGAGCTAGCGGATGTGAACACCGGGGAGCTGTTTTTT.

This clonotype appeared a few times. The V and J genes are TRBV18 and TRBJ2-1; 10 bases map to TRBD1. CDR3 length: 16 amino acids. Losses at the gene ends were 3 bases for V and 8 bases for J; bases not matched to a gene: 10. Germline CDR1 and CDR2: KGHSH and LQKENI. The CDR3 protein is CASSPRLGQGMHEQFF. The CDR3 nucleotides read TGTGCCAGCTCACCTCGTTTGGGACAGGGGATGCATGAGCAGTTCTTC.

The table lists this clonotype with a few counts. As DNA, the CDR3 is TGTGCCAGCAGTTTTATTGGATGGGGCTACACCTTC. The encoded protein is CASSFIGWGYTF. The genes are TRBV28 and TRBJ1-2, with D uncertain. The CDR3 contains 12 residues. Trimming took 3 bases from V and 8 from J, leaving 10 bases between them. Germline CDR1 reads MDHEN; CDR2 reads SYDVKM.

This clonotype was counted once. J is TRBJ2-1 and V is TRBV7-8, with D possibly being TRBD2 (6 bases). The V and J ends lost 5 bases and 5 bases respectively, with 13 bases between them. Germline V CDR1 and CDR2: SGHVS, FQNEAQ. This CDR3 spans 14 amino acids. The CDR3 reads CASSATSTHNEQFF. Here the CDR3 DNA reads TGTGCCAGCAGCGCCACTAGCACCCACAATGAGCAGTTCTTC.

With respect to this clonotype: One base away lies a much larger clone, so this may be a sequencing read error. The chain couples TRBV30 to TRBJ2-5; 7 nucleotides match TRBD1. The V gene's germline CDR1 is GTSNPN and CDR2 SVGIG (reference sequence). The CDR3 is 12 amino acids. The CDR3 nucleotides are TGTGCCTGGGGGACAGTTCAAGGGACCCAGTACTTC. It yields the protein CAWGTVQGTQYF. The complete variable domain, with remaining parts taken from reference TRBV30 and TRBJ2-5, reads SQTIHQWPATLVQPVGSPLSLECTVEGTSNPNLYWYRQAAGRGLQLLFYSVGIGQISSEVPQNLSASRPQDRQFILSSKKLLLSDSGFYLCAWGTVQGTQYFGPGTRLLVL.

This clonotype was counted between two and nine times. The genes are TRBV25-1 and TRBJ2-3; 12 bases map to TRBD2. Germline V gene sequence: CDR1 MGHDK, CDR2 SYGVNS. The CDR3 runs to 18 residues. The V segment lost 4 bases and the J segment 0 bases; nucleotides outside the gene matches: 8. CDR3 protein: CASSGRTGTSGSTDTQYF. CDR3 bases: TGTGCCAGCAGTGGGAGAACTGGGACTAGCGGGAGCACAGATACGCAGTATTTT.

This chain's CDR3 is CASSVSDTYGYTF. CDR3 DNA: TGTGCCAGCAGTGTTTCAGATACCTATGGCTACACCTTC. This chain links TRBV2 with TRBJ1-2; D not resolved. Germline V gene data show CDR1 as SNHLY and CDR2 as FYNNEI. This CDR3 spans 13 amino acids. Trimming removed 4 bases at V and 4 bases at J, with 10 bases between. Combining the CDR3 with reference TRBV2 and TRBJ1-2 gives the whole variable domain EPEVTQTPSHQVTQMGQEVILRCVPISNHLYFYWYRQILGQKVEFLVSFYNNEISEKSEIFDDQFSVERPDGSNFTLKIRSTKLEDSAMYFCASSVSDTYGYTFGSGTRLTVV.

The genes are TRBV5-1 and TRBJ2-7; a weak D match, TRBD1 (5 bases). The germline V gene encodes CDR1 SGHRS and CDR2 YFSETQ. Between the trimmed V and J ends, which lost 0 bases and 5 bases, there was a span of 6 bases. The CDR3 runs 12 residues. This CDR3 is CASSLVGDEQYF. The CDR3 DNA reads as TGCGCCAGCAGCTTGGTAGGGGACGAGCAGTACTTC.

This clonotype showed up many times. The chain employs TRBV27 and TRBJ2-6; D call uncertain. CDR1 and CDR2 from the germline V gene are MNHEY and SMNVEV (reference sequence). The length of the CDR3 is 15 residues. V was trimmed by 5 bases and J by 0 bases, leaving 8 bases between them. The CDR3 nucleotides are TGTGCCAGCAGTAACCCGAGCTCTGGGGCCAACGTCCTGACTTTC. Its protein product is CASSNPSSGANVLTF.

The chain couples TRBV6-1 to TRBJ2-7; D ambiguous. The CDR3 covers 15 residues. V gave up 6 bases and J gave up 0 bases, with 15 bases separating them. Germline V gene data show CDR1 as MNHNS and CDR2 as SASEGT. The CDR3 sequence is CASRPGAFNSYEQYF. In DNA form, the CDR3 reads TGTGCCAGCAGGCCCGGAGCATTTAACTCCTACGAGCAGTACTTC.

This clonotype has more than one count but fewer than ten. CDR3 DNA: TGTGCCAGCAGCTCGGACAGGGATAGCACCTACGAGCAGTACTTC. Translated, it gives CASSSDRDSTYEQYF. The V call is TRBV6-4, the J call TRBJ2-7; 8 bases line up with TRBD1. Trimming cost V 6 bases and J 2 bases; bases outside gene matches: 9. The CDR3 is 15 amino acids. Germline CDR1 MRHNA, CDR2 SNTAGT.